The present TCR beta chain was sequenced within a study of T cell repertoires in aging, cancer and after chemotherapy (dated by TCRdb to about 2019). General notes on the study: Donors spanned six age groups from 30 or younger to 70 or older, with at least three individuals per group. Roughly 8.8 million TCR reads were contained in the full dataset. The study profiled peripheral blood TCR beta repertoires from healthy donors and cancer patients to examine immunoaging and T cell reconstitution after chemotherapy. Alongside 95 healthy donors serving as a reference group, the cohort included 200 to 250 cancer patients, of whom some 94 had hematological cancers and approximately 120 had solid cancers. TCR repertoires from healthy donor controls were recorded over periods of several months to years and showed clear clonal overlap between repeated samplings.

TCR beta rearrangements were amplified from genomic DNA isolated from peripheral blood, not from sorted cells or RNA. What the authors observed across the whole study: Declining TCR diversity with age in healthy donors was mainly explained by loss of richness; in cancer patients, loss of evenness also contributed. An increase in median generation probability over the chemotherapy interval was observed in both cancer cohorts, suggesting that the repertoire was reconstituted through rebound thymic output. The authors noted that the repertoire data do not allow conclusions about immunological memory after chemotherapy. Significantly lower blood TCR diversity and higher clonality were observed in untreated patients with hematological or solid cancers than in age-matched healthy donors.

Points on this clonotype: What antigen it recognizes has not been identified. No much larger clonotype is one base removed from it; base qualities were not supplied.

The germline V gene gives CDR1 as SGHTA and CDR2 as FQGTGA. The CDR3 numbers 15 residues from cysteine through phenylalanine. Kept here is only the CDR3 DNA, which spans 45 bases and is read in frame from base 1. V gives up 5 bases and J gives up 4 bases, and the segment between their germline ends measures 17 bases. Rearranged TRB sequences spanning V, D and J segments were amplified in a multiplex touch-down PCR with a mixed TRB-A/B primer pool. Two consecutive PCR reactions with Phusion HS II polymerase added Illumina adapters and sample indices to the amplicons. Amplicons were gel-purified using the NucleoSpin Gel and PCR Clean-up kit and were subsequently checked with Qubit and an Agilent 2100 Bioanalyzer. Sequencing of the libraries was done on an Illumina MiSeq with paired-end, single-indexed 600-cycle runs. The authors processed their data as follows. MiXCR versions 2.12 and 3.0.5 were used to process TRB sequences. A clone was defined as each unique CDR3 nucleotide sequence, and only productive sequences supported by at least two reads were kept. Repertoire metrics included Shannon diversity, evenness, clonality (one minus evenness), and alpha-parameterized diversity profiles from alpha 0 to 5. The IGoR algorithm was used to calculate generation probabilities for clones in the paired samples taken before and after chemotherapy. TCRdb redid the processing of the public reads, applying fastp at Q25 and MiXCR, and retained in-frame beta chains. Rows with a matching CDR3 protein are joined into one entry that keeps the most common DNA and genes. The V and J calls were not made by the authors but by TCRdb's processing. Within this sample are 15,000 or so distinct CDR3 sequences, with around 20% of them counted one time only. The top ten constitute more than 5% of the sample.

The chain couples TRBV7-3 to TRBJ1-2; TRBD1 is perhaps the D gene, given 6 matching bases. This TCR derives from a human donor in good health. The sample was blood. The CDR3 loop reads CASSPSPDRFYGYTF. In nucleotides, the sequence is TGTGCCAGCAGCCCAAGCCCGGACAGATTCTATGGCTACACCTTC.